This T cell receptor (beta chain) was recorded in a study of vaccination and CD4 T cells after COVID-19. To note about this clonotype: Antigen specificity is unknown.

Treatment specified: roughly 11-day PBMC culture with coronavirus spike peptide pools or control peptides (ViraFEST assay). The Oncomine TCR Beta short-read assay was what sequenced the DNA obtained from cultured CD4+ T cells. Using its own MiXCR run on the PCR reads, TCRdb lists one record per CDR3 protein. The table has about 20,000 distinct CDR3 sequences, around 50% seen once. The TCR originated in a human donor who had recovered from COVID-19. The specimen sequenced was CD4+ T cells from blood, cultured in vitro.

DNA for the CDR3: TGTGCCAGCAGCCAAGCCCTGGCGGAGACCCAGTACTTC. Its protein product is CASSQALAETQYF. The V call is TRBV4-2, the J call TRBJ2-5; D unresolved. Germline CDR1 LGHNA, CDR2 YNFKEQ. Trimming cost V 1 base and J 5 bases, with 8 bases left between them. This CDR3 spans 13 amino acids.